A single sample gave rise to the 3 T cell receptor beta chains below, sequenced in a study of post-analysis software for immune sequencing data. The antigens these receptors bind are not known. TCR beta cDNA libraries had unique molecular identifiers. TCRdb processed the PCR reads anew with MiXCR; each CDR3 protein has one entry. The sample lists 380,000 or so distinct CDR3 sequences; roughly 35% were seen once. Points from the study as a whole: Comparison of patients with controls showed about 5 TRBV segments more frequent in patients, TRBV5-6, TRBV5-1 and TRBV20-1 among them.

Sequencing was performed on blood. Receptors were obtained from a girl under 18 with multiple sclerosis.

V gene TRBV29-1 combines with J gene TRBJ2-5; D unclear. V lost 7 bases, J lost 2 bases, and 17 bases lay in between. Germline values: CDR1 SQVTM, CDR2 ANQGSEA. The CDR3 spans 14 residues. CDR3 in amino acids: CSATRLELQETQYF. The CDR3 coding sequence is TGCAGCGCCACCCGATTGGAGCTTCAAGAGACCCAGTACTTC.

In its sample, this clonotype was seen a few times. J is TRBJ2-1 and V is TRBV6-5; D is possibly TRBD2 (7 bases). Trimming shortened V by 7 bases and J by 4 bases, and 14 bases separated the two germline ends. The CDR3 has 14 residues. The germline CDR1 and CDR2 sequences are MNHEY and SVGAGI. CDR3 residues: CASTTGGAYNEQFF. For the CDR3, the DNA is TGTGCCAGCACAACGGGGGGCGCTTACAATGAGCAGTTCTTC.

The CDR3 reads CASSPAPGRFYEQYF. The DNA of the CDR3 is TGCGCCAGCAGCCCGGCTCCAGGCAGATTTTACGAGCAGTACTTC. The chain couples TRBV4-3 to TRBJ2-7; no clear D. The CDR3 totals 15 residues. Germline loops: CDR1 LGHNA, CDR2 YSLEER. With 4 bases removed from V and 4 bases from J, the gap between germline ends came to 17 bases.